This is a list of T cell receptor beta chains from one sample in a study of beta chain features in type 1 diabetes. Profiling relied on immunoSEQ multiplex PCR, and the TCRdb table lists in-frame clones only, not all of them. Of 95,000 to 150,000 clones in the sample, around 15% are singletons; the top ten hold 2% to 3%. Specimen: central memory CD4+ T cells from blood. Source of these receptors: a man aged 25-40 years with type 1 diabetes. CDR3s include the opening cysteine and the closing phenylalanine or tryptophan. D genes are given only for firm matches. Clone size is given for some rows only: seen once, a few or many times, or a class if the clone is expanded.

size: few; D: TRBD1; J: TRBJ1-1; V: TRBV6-6; DNA: TGTGCCAGCAGACGACAGGGAGAAGCTTTCTTT; CDR3: CASRRQGEAFF
size: many; D: -; J: TRBJ1-2; V: TRBV7-9; DNA: TGTGCCAGCAGCTTAGAAGACAGAGCCTACTATGGCTACACCTTC; CDR3: CASSLEDRAYYGYTF
size: few; D: -; J: TRBJ2-1; V: TRBV7-9; DNA: TGTGCCAGCAGCCCCGGGGCTTTCGACAGCAATGAGCAGTTCTTC; CDR3: CASSPGAFDSNEQFF
size: many; D: -; J: TRBJ1-5; V: TRBV6-5; DNA: TGTGCCAGCAGCCCGGAAGGCAATCAGCCCCAGCATTTT; CDR3: CASSPEGNQPQHF
size: few; D: -; J: TRBJ2-7; V: TRBV7-9; DNA: TGTGCCAGCAGCCGGTTTACGGGTTCCTACGAGCAGTACTTC; CDR3: CASSRFTGSYEQYF
size: -; D: TRBD1; J: TRBJ2-3; V: TRBV2; DNA: TGTGCCAGCAGTTCGGGACAGGATGTCACAGATACGCAGTATTTT; CDR3: CASSSGQDVTDTQYF
size: -; D: -; J: TRBJ2-1; V: TRBV27; DNA: TGTGCCAGCAGTTCCGGGCGGGGTGAGCAGTTCTTC; CDR3: CASSSGRGEQFF
size: -; D: TRBD1; J: TRBJ1-1; V: TRBV29-1; DNA: TGCAGCGCCGATATGACAGGGGGCAATCCAAACACTGAAGCTTTCTTT; CDR3: CSADMTGGNPNTEAFF
size: few; D: -; J: TRBJ1-2; V: TRBV29-1; DNA: TGCAGCGTTGCGGCTGGACCCTATGGCTACACCTTC; CDR3: CSVAAGPYGYTF
size: -; D: -; J: TRBJ2-1; V: TRBV6-5; DNA: TGTGCCAGCAGTTACTCGCTTTTGGGGCGCCACAATGAGCAGTTCTTC; CDR3: CASSYSLLGRHNEQFF
size: few; D: -; J: TRBJ2-3; V: TRBV7-9; DNA: TGTGCCAGCAGCTTAGCGGGGAGTTCGGCCGGAACGCAGTATTTT; CDR3: CASSLAGSSAGTQYF
size: -; D: TRBD2; J: TRBJ2-1; V: TRBV7-2; DNA: TGTGCCAGCAGCCCTAGCGGGGGGGCCCGAAACTACAATGAGCAGTTCTTC; CDR3: CASSPSGGARNYNEQFF
size: -; D: TRBD1; J: TRBJ1-5; V: TRBV9; DNA: TGTGCCAGCAGCGCCGGACAGGGGGATTGGCCCCAGCATTTT; CDR3: CASSAGQGDWPQHF
size: -; D: -; J: TRBJ2-2; V: TRBV7-7; DNA: TGTGCCAGCAGCGAACGCCCGGGAACAGACACCGGGGAGCTGTTTTTT; CDR3: CASSERPGTDTGELFF
size: -; D: TRBD2; J: TRBJ2-7; V: TRBV28; DNA: TGTGCCAGCAGTGACCCGGGAGGGGCCTACGAGCAGTACTTC; CDR3: CASSDPGGAYEQYF
size: -; D: -; J: TRBJ2-7; V: TRBV19; DNA: TGTGCCAGTAGTATACAGGGAAGCTCCTACGAGCAGTACTTC; CDR3: CASSIQGSSYEQYF
size: few; D: TRBD1; J: TRBJ2-4; V: TRBV28; DNA: TGTGCCAGCACCTCCGGGACAGGGGGCATCCTGGCCAAAAACATTCAGTACTTC; CDR3: CASTSGTGGILAKNIQYF
size: few; D: -; J: TRBJ2-5; V: TRBV5-4; DNA: TGTGCCAGCAGCTTGGTAGGGTCAGAGACCCAGTACTTC; CDR3: CASSLVGSETQYF
size: few; D: -; J: TRBJ2-5; V: TRBV7-8; DNA: TGTGCCAGCAGCTTAGCGGGGGCCGAAGAGACCCAGTACTTC; CDR3: CASSLAGAEETQYF
size: few; D: TRBD1; J: TRBJ2-6; V: TRBV4-1; DNA: TGCGCCAGCAGCCAGCGACAGGGCCGTCGAGGGGCCAACGTCCTGACTTTC; CDR3: CASSQRQGRRGANVLTF
size: -; D: -; J: TRBJ1-1; V: TRBV9; DNA: TGTGCCAGCAGCGTGCAGATGAACACTGAAGCTTTCTTT; CDR3: CASSVQMNTEAFF
size: few; D: -; J: TRBJ1-4; V: TRBV18; DNA: TGTGCCAGCTCACCTGAGACGGGGACTAATGAAAAACTGTTTTTT; CDR3: CASSPETGTNEKLFF
size: -; D: TRBD2; J: TRBJ2-1; V: TRBV27; DNA: TGTGCCAGCAGTTTACGGCGGGGGGAAAATGAGCAGTTCTTC; CDR3: CASSLRRGENEQFF
size: few; D: -; J: TRBJ1-5; V: TRBV10-3; DNA: TGTGCCAGCAGACGAGGTTCTACTAGCAATCAGCCCCAGCATTTT; CDR3: CASRRGSTSNQPQHF
size: -; D: TRBD1; J: TRBJ2-1; V: TRBV15; DNA: TGTGCCACCAGCAGATCGACAGGGGGCTCCAATGAGCAGTTCTTC; CDR3: CATSRSTGGSNEQFF
size: -; D: -; J: TRBJ2-5; V: TRBV6-5; DNA: TGTGCCAGCAGTTACTCGATCAGGCTACAAGAGACCCAGTACTTC; CDR3: CASSYSIRLQETQYF
size: few; D: TRBD2; J: TRBJ2-1; V: TRBV10-3; DNA: TGTGCCATCAACAAAGCGGGGGGCTTCTACAATGAGCAGTTCTTC; CDR3: CAINKAGGFYNEQFF
size: -; D: -; J: TRBJ2-2; V: TRBV28; DNA: TGTGCCAGCATCGCAGGGCAGGACACCGGGGAGCTGTTTTTT; CDR3: CASIAGQDTGELFF
size: few; D: -; J: TRBJ1-2; V: TRBV4-3; DNA: TGCGCCAGCAGCCAAGATCTGCAGTCCCAAGCAGGCTACACCTTC; CDR3: CASSQDLQSQAGYTF
size: -; D: -; J: TRBJ1-2; V: TRBV7-2; DNA: TGTGCCAGCAGCCTGGCTGCAAACTATGGCTACACCTTC; CDR3: CASSLAANYGYTF
size: -; D: -; J: TRBJ2-1; V: TRBV15; DNA: TGTGCCACCAGCAGAGATGCTAGCTCCTACAATGAGCAGTTCTTC; CDR3: CATSRDASSYNEQFF
size: -; D: -; J: TRBJ2-3; V: TRBV5-1; DNA: TGCGCCAGCAGCTTGAGGGCTAGCACAGATACGCAGTATTTT; CDR3: CASSLRASTDTQYF
size: -; D: TRBD1; J: TRBJ2-5; V: TRBV30; DNA: TGTGCCTGGAGTCCTCGGACAGGGGGGACCCAGTACTTC; CDR3: CAWSPRTGGTQYF
size: -; D: -; J: TRBJ1-2; V: TRBV6-5; DNA: TGTGCCAGTAAGGAGGGGACGTATAACTATGGCTACACCTTC; CDR3: CASKEGTYNYGYTF
size: -; D: -; J: TRBJ2-5; V: TRBV18; DNA: TGTGCCAGCTCACCACCGACAAGCATGGAGACCCAGTACTTC; CDR3: CASSPPTSMETQYF
size: -; D: -; J: TRBJ2-7; V: TRBV27; DNA: TGTGCCAGCAGTTTTCCGTTAGAAGCCCGCAGCTTTTGGCCCTACGAGCAGTACTTC; CDR3: CASSFPLEARSFWPYEQYF
size: -; D: -; J: TRBJ2-1; V: TRBV7-3; DNA: TGTGCCAGCAGCCAAACAACAGGGAACAATGAGCAGTTCTTC; CDR3: CASSQTTGNNEQFF
size: -; D: TRBD1; J: TRBJ1-1; V: TRBV7-9; DNA: TGTGCCAGCAGCCCAATTACCGGGACAGGGGATTTGATCACTGAAGCTTTCTTT; CDR3: CASSPITGTGDLITEAFF
size: -; D: -; J: TRBJ2-5; V: TRBV5-4; DNA: TGTGCCAGCAGTCTTAGACAGGAACAAGAGACCCAGTACTTC; CDR3: CASSLRQEQETQYF
size: -; D: -; J: TRBJ2-3; V: TRBV7-3; DNA: TGTGCCAGCAGCACCCTCGGAGGGGGGCGGGCAGATACGCAGTATTTT; CDR3: CASSTLGGGRADTQYF
size: -; D: -; J: TRBJ2-3; V: TRBV28; DNA: TGTGCCAGCAGTTGGGTAGTCATGGATACGCAGTATTTT; CDR3: CASSWVVMDTQYF
size: -; D: TRBD2; J: TRBJ2-3; V: TRBV2; DNA: TGTGCCAGCAGTGGAGCGGGGGGCGGCACAGATACGCAGTATTTT; CDR3: CASSGAGGGTDTQYF
size: -; D: TRBD1; J: TRBJ1-3; V: TRBV14; DNA: TGTGCCAGCAGCCGTCAGGGGGCAGGATCTGGAAACACCATATATTTT; CDR3: CASSRQGAGSGNTIYF
size: -; D: -; J: TRBJ2-1; V: TRBV29-1; DNA: TGCAGCGTTGGCCGAAACTCGGTGTGGAATGAGCAGTTCTTC; CDR3: CSVGRNSVWNEQFF
size: -; D: TRBD1; J: TRBJ1-4; V: TRBV5-1; DNA: TGCGCCAGCAGCCCCCAGCCGACAGGGGTGGGTGAAAAACTGTTTTTT; CDR3: CASSPQPTGVGEKLFF
size: -; D: TRBD1; J: TRBJ2-1; V: TRBV4-3; DNA: TGCGCCAGCAGCCAAGAACCGACAGGGTCCTACAATGAGCAGTTCTTC; CDR3: CASSQEPTGSYNEQFF
size: few; D: -; J: TRBJ2-4; V: TRBV9; DNA: TGTGCCAGCAGCGTAGAAGGCTCGCTGAAAAACATTCAGTACTTC; CDR3: CASSVEGSLKNIQYF
size: -; D: -; J: TRBJ2-5; V: TRBV27; DNA: TGTGCCAGCATGAGAACCGGGACTCAAGAGACCCAGTACTTC; CDR3: CASMRTGTQETQYF
size: few; D: TRBD1; J: TRBJ1-2; V: TRBV5-6; DNA: TGTGCCAGCAGTTCCCTGGACAGGGGAAAGATTGGCTACACCTTC; CDR3: CASSSLDRGKIGYTF
size: few; D: -; J: TRBJ1-5; V: TRBV6-1; DNA: TGTGCCAGCAGTGCGCGGACGGTGCTCAATCAGCCCCAGCATTTT; CDR3: CASSARTVLNQPQHF
size: few; D: TRBD1; J: TRBJ1-1; V: TRBV5-1; DNA: TGCGCCAGCAGCCCCACAGGGGAATTGGGCACTGAAGCTTTCTTT; CDR3: CASSPTGELGTEAFF